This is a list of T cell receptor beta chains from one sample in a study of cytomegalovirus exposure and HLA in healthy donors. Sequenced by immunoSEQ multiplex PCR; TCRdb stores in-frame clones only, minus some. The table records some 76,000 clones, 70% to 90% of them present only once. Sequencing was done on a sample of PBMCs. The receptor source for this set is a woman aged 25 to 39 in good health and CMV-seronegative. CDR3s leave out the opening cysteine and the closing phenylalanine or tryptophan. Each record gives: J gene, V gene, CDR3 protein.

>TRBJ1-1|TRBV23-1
ASSQSGQGAPPEAF
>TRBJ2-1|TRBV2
ASSEMGGSFYNEQF
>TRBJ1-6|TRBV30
ASKWTEKSPLH
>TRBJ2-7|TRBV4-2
ASSQELRGRDEQY
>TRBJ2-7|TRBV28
ASSMTGGLSYEQY
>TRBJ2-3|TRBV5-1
ASSLAGQGATDTQY
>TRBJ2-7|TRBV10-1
ASSESGELAYEQY
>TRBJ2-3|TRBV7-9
ASASPNRVDTQY
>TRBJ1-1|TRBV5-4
ASSLANGGAGSF
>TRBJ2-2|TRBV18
AIPKTENSNTGELF
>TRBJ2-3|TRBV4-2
ASSGGLAGSTDTQY
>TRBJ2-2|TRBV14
ASSQVGLAGTGELF
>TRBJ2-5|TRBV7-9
ASSSSSRKETQY
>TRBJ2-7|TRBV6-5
ASSYAVIGTYEQY
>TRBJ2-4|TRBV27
ASSLGGSGKNIQY
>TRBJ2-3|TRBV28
ASSLGASGPSTDTQY
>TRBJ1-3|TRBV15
ATSFGQGSSGNTIY
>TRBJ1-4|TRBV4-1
ASSQGREHEKLF
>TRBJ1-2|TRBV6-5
ASSYSLGQGGYT
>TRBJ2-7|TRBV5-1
ASSPTRDYSYEQY
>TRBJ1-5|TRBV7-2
ASSLVWNRGVRSNQPQH
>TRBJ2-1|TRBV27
ASNKPGQGVNEQF
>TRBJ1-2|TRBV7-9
ASSLGTGINYGYT
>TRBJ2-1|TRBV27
ASKGDVNEQF
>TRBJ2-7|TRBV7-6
ASSPGTGTYEQY
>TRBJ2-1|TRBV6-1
ASRVGLAIYNEQF
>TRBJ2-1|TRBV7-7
ASSQDSYNEQF
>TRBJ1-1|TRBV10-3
AISARDRVAEAF
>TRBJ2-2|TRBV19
ASSVGRAKGRAGELF
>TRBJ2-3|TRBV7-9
ASSLAVPAQHADTQY
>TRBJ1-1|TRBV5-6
ASSLRGEAF
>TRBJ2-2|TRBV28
ASSLPGGAGELF
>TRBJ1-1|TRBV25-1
ASSETGRGTEAF
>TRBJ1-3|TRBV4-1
ASSQVVFYSGNTIY
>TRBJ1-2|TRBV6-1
ASGGTGVNYGYT
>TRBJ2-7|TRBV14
ASSLRTGDAYEQY
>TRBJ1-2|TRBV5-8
AGHYRGGYT